The text below deals with one TCR beta chain. The clone's antigen remains unknown. Per-base quality was not reported, and no clone a single base away is much larger than it. This entry belongs to a study of cytotoxic CD8 clonotypes in ibrutinib-treated CLL (dated by TCRdb to the early 2020s). Study-wide context: In this cohort, 15 patients were treatment-naive and fewer than 13 were relapsed/refractory, while approximately 18 had unmutated IGHV. The response samples were drawn at a median of roughly twelve months into treatment, with a range of about 6 to 40 months. Every remission and progressive disease sample was obtained while ibrutinib was still being received by the patients. On average, each sample yielded 255,043 productive templates and about 94,000 productive rearrangements. Of the 90 or so participants in the trial, about two dozen had longitudinal samples available. Cryopreserved peripheral blood mononuclear cells were collected at three points: before therapy, at response, and at either sustained remission or disease progression. Responses were partial in 24 patients and complete in 2; after median about 63 months follow-up, roughly 14 stayed in remission and some twelve progressed.

Here is what the overall study found, with its caveats: At ibrutinib response clonality went up, during sustained remission it held steady, and at progression it dropped back toward baseline. Lymph node repertoires were not examined, and the timing of sampling was not matched between patients in sustained remission and those whose disease progressed. Baseline clonality exceeded that of age-matched healthy donors and correlated strongly with circulating CD8+ T-cell counts. Public clonotypes were rare and either contracted or stayed stable during treatment, and the rise in clonality at ibrutinib response reflected the expansion of private clonotypes.

The V and J ends are trimmed by 11 bases and 2 bases, leaving 22 bases between them. Its CDR3 holds 15 amino acids, cysteine through phenylalanine. Of the read, only the CDR3 DNA is kept; its 45 bases are in frame from base 1. The germline V gene (reference sequence) sets CDR1 to SEHNR and CDR2 to FQNEAQ. The goal of deep resolution MiSeq sequencing was a depth between 1 in 1 million and 1 in 200,000 T cells, and coverage averaged 10x per clonotype. The immunoSEQ hsTCRB Kit was used to generate the TCR beta libraries. On the authors' methods: ImmunoSEQ Data Assistant and ImmunoSEQ Analyzer were used for data analysis, and V, D and J genes were assigned according to IMGT definitions. Clonality, which ranges from 0 to 1, was calculated by subtracting the normalized Shannon entropy of productive rearrangement frequencies from one. Only overrepresented clonotypes making up at least 0.05% of each patient's repertoire were included in the public clonotype analysis. Thirteen age-matched healthy donor repertoires from immuneACCESS were used as controls for clonality. The table comes from immuneACCESS by way of TCRdb, which keeps in-frame sequences with V and J called. Part of the clones is missing from these tables; in studies checked, under half for an unresolved V gene and the rest for unknown reasons. That table supplies the V and J calls and clone size; D and trimming were determined from the DNA. The sample yields around 160,000 clones; around 84% were counted once. About 2% of the sample rests with the top ten.

What this sample's time point label stands for: 12 months on ibrutinib. For TCR beta library preparation, roughly 2 micrograms of genomic DNA were extracted from the cryopreserved PBMCs. High-throughput TCR beta sequencing was performed on longitudinal blood samples from CLL patients receiving ibrutinib monotherapy. Patients were enrolled in a phase 2 open-label single-center ibrutinib monotherapy trial. Sequenced here: PBMCs, sampled after 12 months of ibrutinib treatment. The chain was built from TRBV7-9 and TRBJ2-7, with a tentative D call of TRBD1 or TRBD2, each matching 5 bases. The sequence was obtained from a human donor with chronic lymphocytic leukemia. In nucleotide form, the sequence is TGTGCCTACTCACCTGGGGACCTCTATCCCTACGAGCAGTACTTC. This sequence encodes CAYSPGDLYPYEQYF. Outside the CDR3, residues come from the reference TRBV7-9 and TRBJ2-7 proteins, so the full variable domain is: DTGVSQNPRHKITKRGQNVTFRCDPISEHNRLYWYRQTLGQGPEFLTYFQNEAQLEKSRLLSDRFSAERPKGSFSTLEIQRTEQGDSAMYLCAYSPGDLYPYEQYFGPGTRLTVT.